This paragraph reports one T cell receptor beta chain. This sample stems from a study of control samples from healthy donors and cancer patients. Clones were read by immunoSEQ multiplex PCR, and TCRdb kept only the in-frame ones, dropping some. The sample consists of roughly 95,000 clones, about 86% of them appearing once. J gave up 5 bases and V 3 bases, and 8 bases lay outside the gene matches. The CDR3 spans 16 residues. The germline V gene encodes CDR1 KGHDR and CDR2 SFDVKD. The chain combines TRBV24-1 with TRBJ1-5, with 8 bases lining up with TRBD1. This clonotype was sampled from a man between 25 and 39 years old in good health. Sequencing was done on a sample of blood. CDR3 DNA sequence: TGTGCCACCAGTGATCCGCGGACAGGGCCCCATCAGCCCCAGCATTTT. It translates to CATSDPRTGPHQPQHF.